These 21 T cell receptor beta chains share one sample of origin, sequenced in a study of cytomegalovirus exposure and HLA in healthy donors. PCR employed 60 Vbeta and 13 Jbeta primers. Generated by immunoSEQ multiplex PCR, the TCRdb table keeps only in-frame clones and is missing some. The sample carries over 150,000 clones, approximately 78% recorded once. Sequencing was done on a sample of PBMCs. The receptors derive from a male donor in good health and CMV-seropositive.

The genes are TRBV2 and TRBJ2-1; 7 nucleotides align to TRBD2. The trim removed 6 bases at V and 10 bases at J, leaving 6 bases unmatched. CDR3 length: 12 residues. Germline V lookup: CDR1 SNHLY, CDR2 FYNNEI. The DNA for the CDR3 is TGTGCCAGCAGCCAGGGACTAATGGAGCAGTTCTTC. It yields the protein CASSQGLMEQFF.

The chain couples TRBV5-5 to TRBJ2-1; D is possibly TRBD1 (6 bases). The CDR3 spans 15 residues. CDR1 and CDR2 (germline): SGHKS, YYEKEE (reference sequence). V was cut by 0 bases and J by 3 bases, with 10 bases left in between. The CDR3 DNA reads TGTGCCAGCAGCTTGGGGGACACCCTCTACAATGAGCAGTTCTTC. It translates to CASSLGDTLYNEQFF.

This clone occurred once. The chain carries TRBV9 and TRBJ2-3; TRBD2 agrees at 10 bases. The V gene end was trimmed by 3 bases and the J gene end by 3 bases; junction bases not matched to a gene: 4. CDR1 and CDR2 (germline): SGDLS, YYNGEE. CDR3 length: 15 amino acids. This CDR3 reads CASSDSGGRTDTQYF. CDR3 in DNA: TGTGCCAGCAGCGATAGCGGGGGGCGTACAGATACGCAGTATTTT.

The chain employs TRBV6-6 and TRBJ1-2, with 9 bases that match TRBD1. The V gene end was trimmed by 4 bases and the J gene end by 5 bases; junction bases not matched to a gene: 8. The CDR3 is 15 residues long. Germline-derived CDR1 and CDR2 are MNHNY and SVGAGI (reference sequence). DNA of the CDR3: TGTGCCAGCAGTTCCCCGGGACAGGGTGTTTATGGCTACACCTTC. This gives the protein CASSSPGQGVYGYTF.

V usage is TRBV9 and J usage is TRBJ1-5, with 9 positions matching TRBD1. Trimming removed 3 bases from V and 2 bases from J; junction bases left unmatched: 3. The germline CDR1 and CDR2 sequences are SGDLS and YYNGEE. This CDR3 comprises 15 residues. Written as DNA, the CDR3 is TGTGCCAGCAGCGCGGGACAGGGCGGCAATCAGCCCCAGCATTTT. It yields the protein CASSAGQGGNQPQHF.

The chain recombines TRBV7-2 with TRBJ2-3, with TRBD2 matching over 8 bases. Germline CDR1 reads SGHTA; CDR2 reads FQGNSA. V trimming: 5 bases; J trimming: 6 bases; junction bases outside the gene matches: 7. The CDR3 has 14 amino acids. The CDR3 DNA reads as TGTGCCAGCAGCCTACGGGGGGGCCGGGATACGCAGTATTTT. This encodes CASSLRGGRDTQYF.

V gene TRBV9 combines with J gene TRBJ2-7; TRBD1 agrees at 9 bases. V trimming: 4 bases; J trimming: 3 bases; junction bases outside the gene matches: 5. Germline CDR1 reads SGDLS; CDR2 reads YYNGEE. The CDR3 length is 14 residues. DNA of the CDR3: TGTGCCAGCAGCCTCCGGACAGGGGACTACGAGCAGTACTTC. It is translated as CASSLRTGDYEQYF.

The J gene is TRBJ1-1, the V gene TRBV6-1, with D possibly matching TRBD1 (5 bases). Germline V gene sequence: CDR1 MNHNS, CDR2 SASEGT. The V end lost 6 bases, the J end lost 2 bases, and 13 bases lay between the germline ends. The CDR3 is made up of 14 amino acids. CDR3 in amino acids: CASRSGMGNTEAFF. The CDR3 region has the DNA TGTGCCAGCAGATCAGGGATGGGAAACACTGAAGCTTTCTTT.

The chain uses TRBV7-8 and TRBJ2-5, with D perhaps TRBD2 (5 bases). The J call may be incorrect, as the DNA end agrees better with TRBJ2-7. The germline V gene encodes CDR1 SGHVS and CDR2 FQNEAQ. This CDR3 has 15 residues. In DNA, the CDR3 is TGTGCCAGCAGCTTAGGAAGCGGACGCACCTACGAGCAGTACTTC. Translating it yields CASSLGSGRTYEQYF.

The chain combines TRBV29-1 with TRBJ2-3; the D gene is possibly TRBD2 (6 bases). The CDR3 covers 14 residues. V lost 4 bases and J lost 4, with 15 bases in between. The germline V gene encodes CDR1 SQVTM and CDR2 ANQGSEA. The chain's CDR3 is CSVVAGIVADTQYF. Written as DNA, the CDR3 is TGCAGCGTTGTGGCGGGGATCGTGGCAGATACGCAGTATTTT.

This clone appeared once. The CDR3 sequence is CASSSLAKYQPQHF. CDR3 in DNA: TGTGCCAGCAGTTCCTTAGCAAAGTATCAGCCCCAGCATTTT. The chain is built from TRBV27 and TRBJ1-5, with D uncertain. Germline CDR1 and CDR2: MNHEY and SMNVEV (reference sequence). The V end was cut by 4 bases, the J end by 5 bases, with 12 bases between. The CDR3 contains 14 residues.

This chain links TRBV2 with TRBJ2-7; perhaps TRBD1 as D (6 bases). The CDR3 has 12 residues. V was clipped by 8 bases and J by 2 bases, with 10 bases between them. Germline CDR1 reads SNHLY; CDR2 reads FYNNEI. In DNA form, the CDR3 reads TGTGCCAGCGGCAGGGACACCTACGAGCAGTACTTC. Amino acids: CASGRDTYEQYF. The variable domain in full, with the rest retrieved from reference TRBV2 and TRBJ2-7, is EPEVTQTPSHQVTQMGQEVILRCVPISNHLYFYWYRQILGQKVEFLVSFYNNEISEKSEIFDDQFSVERPDGSNFTLKIRSTKLEDSAMYFCASGRDTYEQYFGPGTRLTVT.

The genes are TRBV25-1 and TRBJ1-5, with TRBD1 matching over 7 bases. The CDR3 totals 14 residues. V lost 4 bases and J lost 6; bases outside the gene matches: 6. Germline CDR1 and CDR2: MGHDK and SYGVNS. The CDR3, as DNA: TGTGCCAGCAGTGCAGACAGGGATAGTCAGCCCCAGCATTTT. It translates to CASSADRDSQPQHF.

The rearrangement joins TRBV11-2 to TRBJ2-4; weak D call: TRBD2 (5 bases). The CDR3 spans 15 residues. Trimming cost V 4 bases and J 7 bases, with 17 bases left between them. CDR1 is SGHAT and CDR2 is FQNNGV in the germline V gene. The CDR3 sequence is CASSYPAGLANIQYF. For the CDR3, the DNA is TGTGCCAGCAGCTACCCCGCCGGGCTAGCCAACATTCAGTACTTC.

This clone was seen only a few times. Mismatch with germline at one junction end may stem from a read error. The V gene is TRBV7-9, the J gene TRBJ1-1, with 7 bases aligning to TRBD1. The CDR3 runs to 18 residues. Germline-derived CDR1 and CDR2 are SEHNR and FQNEAQ (reference sequence). In nucleotides, the CDR3 is TGTTCCAGCAGCTTAGTTGGGGGAATGACAGGGATGAACACTGAAGCTTTCTTT. Its translation is CSSSLVGGMTGMNTEAFF. The whole variable domain, remainder taken from reference TRBV7-9 and TRBJ1-1, is DTGVSQNPRHKITKRGQNVTFRCDPISEHNRLYWYRQTLGQGPEFLTYFQNEAQLEKSRLLSDRFSAERPKGSFSTLEIQRTEQGDSAMYLCSSSLVGGMTGMNTEAFFGQGTRLTVV.

V is TRBV7-2 and J is TRBJ2-5; D may be TRBD2 (6 bases). Germline V gene data show CDR1 as SGHTA and CDR2 as FQGNSA. This CDR3 is built from 13 residues. The ends were cut back, 5 bases at V and 5 bases at J, with 12 bases in the middle. The CDR3 nucleotides read TGTGCCAGCAGCCGGAGGGCCGGGGAGACCCAGTACTTC. Protein product: CASSRRAGETQYF.

This chain uses TRBV6-5 with TRBJ2-5, with D possibly being TRBD1 (7 bases). Trimming took 2 bases from V and 9 from J, leaving 19 bases between them. Germline CDR1 MNHEY, CDR2 SVGAGI. This CDR3 has 15 residues. The DNA for the CDR3 is TGTGCCAGCAGTTACGCCGACAGGGCCCGGGGGCCCCAGTACTTC. Translated, it gives CASSYADRARGPQYF.

This chain joins TRBV5-1 and TRBJ2-2; 7 bases are a match to TRBD1. The V and J ends lost 2 bases and 7 bases, in that order; junction bases with no gene match: 5. Germline V lookup: CDR1 SGHRS, CDR2 YFSETQ. This CDR3 has 14 residues. The CDR3 here is CASSFDRVGGELFF. Here the CDR3 DNA reads TGCGCCAGCAGCTTTGACAGGGTGGGCGGGGAGCTGTTTTTT.

V gene TRBV7-9 combines with J gene TRBJ1-1, with 7 bases aligning to TRBD1. CDR1 and CDR2 (germline): SEHNR, FQNEAQ (reference sequence). J lost 6 bases, V lost 5 bases, and 18 bases had no gene match. This CDR3 has 17 residues. The CDR3 nucleotides are TGTGCCAGCAGCCCAACAGCGACAGGGAACTATATCTCTGAAGCTTTCTTT. It codes for CASSPTATGNYISEAFF.

V usage is TRBV5-6 and J usage is TRBJ2-1; TRBD2 matches at 15 bases. From germline, CDR1 is SGHDT and CDR2 YYEEEE. The CDR3 has 15 amino acids. The ends lost 4 bases at V and 7 bases at J; junction bases unmatched: 3. CDR3 in DNA: TGTGCCAGCAGCCCTGGACTAGCGGGAGGGAATGAGCAGTTCTTC. It specifies CASSPGLAGGNEQFF.

The chain combines TRBV10-3 with TRBJ2-7; D is perhaps TRBD1 (6 bases). This CDR3 has 14 residues. CDR1 is ENHRY, CDR2 SYGVKD, per germline. V dropped 6 bases and J dropped 0 bases, with 12 bases sitting between them. DNA of the CDR3: TGTGCCATCAGCGGGACATCCCGCTCCTACGAGCAGTACTTC. The encoded protein is CAISGTSRSYEQYF.